The subject of this entry is one TCR beta chain. The antigen remains unidentified. Sequence at one end of the junction differs from germline and may be a read error. Exclusion criteria comprised other autoimmune diseases, uncontrolled infections, pregnancy or lactation in patients. Serum thyroxine and TRAb, along with clinical symptoms, thyroid ultrasound and orbital computed tomography, were what diagnosis relied on. The sample originates from a study of Graves' ophthalmopathy and Graves' hyperthyroidism. Study-wide findings and caveats: Detected in blood as well were most expanded thyroid clonotypes with frequency above 0.001.

The TCR beta CDR3 regions underwent amplification from RNA transcripts. HTBI primers were employed in first-round RT-PCR, then a second-round multiplex PCR followed. TCRdb recomputed calls from the multiplex PCR reads with MiXCR, one row per CDR3 protein. Of 560,000 or so distinct CDR3 sequences in the sample, approximately 35% are singletons; the top ten hold about 4%. Germline V CDR1 and CDR2: DFQATT, SNEGSKA (reference sequence). The CDR3 is made up of 15 amino acids. The chain has TRBV20-1 and TRBJ2-5; D may be TRBD2 (7 bases). Source material: peripheral blood or thyroid tissue (not recorded which). The TCR was taken from an adult man with Graves' hyperthyroidism. CDR3 DNA: TGCAGTGCTGCAGAGGGGGGGAGGGCCGAGGAGACCCAGCGCTTC. This sequence encodes CSAAEGGRAEETQRF.